The rows below give T cell receptor beta chains drawn from one sample of a study of a mutant IDH1 vaccine in newly diagnosed glioma. Their cognate antigens are unknown. Data came from immunoSEQ multiplex PCR; TCRdb stores just in-frame clones and leaves some out. Of tens of thousands of clones listed, roughly four fifths were seen once; the top ten hold 5.1%. The sample here was PBMCs, taken from a glioma patient whose treatment included an IDH1 peptide vaccine. Every receptor here comes from a man aged 35 to 55 with glioma. Each CDR3 is given with its conserved first and last residue. D genes are given only for firm matches. A row's size may be missing; if present it is once, few, many or a size class.

v_gene	abundance	d_gene	j_gene	CDR3nt	CDR3aa
TRBV4-2	few	-	TRBJ1-5	TGTGCCAGCAGCCAAGGTTTGCTTAGCGGTCAGCCCCAGCATTTT	CASSQGLLSGQPQHF
TRBV19	-	-	TRBJ1-6	TGTGCCAGACATCCTAGGGGCAGTAGTATACCAAATTCACCCCTCCACTTT	CARHPRGSSIPNSPLHF
TRBV7-2	-	TRBD1	TRBJ2-7	TGTGCCAGCAGCCTCGACAGGGGTAGGAACGAGCAGTACTTC	CASSLDRGRNEQYF
TRBV27	-	-	TRBJ2-1	TGTGCCAGCAGTTCCGTGGGCGCGTACAATGAGCAGTTCTTC	CASSSVGAYNEQFF
TRBV11-3	-	TRBD2	TRBJ2-1	TGTGCCAGCAGCTTTAAGACTAGCGGGAGTGGGGAGCAGTTCTTC	CASSFKTSGSGEQFF
TRBV19	once	-	TRBJ2-7	TGTGCCAGTAGCAATATAGCAGGCTACGAGCAGTACTTC	CASSNIAGYEQYF
TRBV10-1	-	-	TRBJ2-3	TGCGCCAGCAGTACGACTACAACAGATACGCAGTATTTT	CASSTTTTDTQYF
TRBV30	-	TRBD2	TRBJ2-2	TGTGCCTGGAGTTCCCTCCCTAGCGGGGGGTTTTACACCGGGGAGCTGTTTTTT	CAWSSLPSGGFYTGELFF
TRBV7-6	-	TRBD1	TRBJ1-5	TGTGCCAGCAGCTTAGGACAGGGCCCAAATCAGCCCCAGCATTTT	CASSLGQGPNQPQHF
TRBV7-2	-	-	TRBJ2-2	TGTGCCAGCAGCTTAGGGGTATCCGGGGAGCTGTTTTTT	CASSLGVSGELFF